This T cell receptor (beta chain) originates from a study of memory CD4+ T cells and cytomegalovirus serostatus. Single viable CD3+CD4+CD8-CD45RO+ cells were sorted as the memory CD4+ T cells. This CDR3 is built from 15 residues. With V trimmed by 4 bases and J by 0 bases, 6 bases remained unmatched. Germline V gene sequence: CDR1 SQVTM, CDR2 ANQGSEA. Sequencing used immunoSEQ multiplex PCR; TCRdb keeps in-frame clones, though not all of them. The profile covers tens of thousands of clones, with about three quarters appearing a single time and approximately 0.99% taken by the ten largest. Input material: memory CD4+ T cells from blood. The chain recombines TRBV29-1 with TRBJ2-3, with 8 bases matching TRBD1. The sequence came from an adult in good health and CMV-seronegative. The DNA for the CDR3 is TGCAGCGTTGCGACAGGGGCCCATAGCACAGATACGCAGTATTTT. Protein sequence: CSVATGAHSTDTQYF.